This T cell receptor (beta chain) was identified during a study of T cells and copy number aberrations in small-cell lung cancer (dated by TCRdb to the early 2020s). Regarding the study in general: TCR repertoire sequencing was paired with whole-exome sequencing of the same tumor regions to relate T cell metrics to mutations and copy number aberrations. Tumor TCR data existed for under 20 patients, and approximately 15 patients had TCR data from both tumor tissue and normal tissue.

The immunoSEQ hsTCRB Kit was used with multiplexed V- and J-gene primers to amplify TCR-beta CDR3 regions from genomic DNA. Unique DNA barcodes were added in a second PCR, and samples were pooled together with a negative and a positive control. An Illumina MiSeq running a 150-cycle paired-end protocol was used to sequence the pooled TCR-beta libraries. Regarding the original processing steps: Adaptive Biotechnologies processed the raw sequencing data and produced a report containing normalized, annotated TCR-beta repertoires. T-cell density was calculated by normalizing TCR-beta templates to usable DNA, with usable DNA estimated through amplification of housekeeping genes. Richness was defined as the count of unique rearrangements, and clonality was defined as 1 minus Pielou's evenness. The table was pulled from immuneACCESS by TCRdb, which kept in-frame rearrangements only. Such tables lose some clones; where checked, under half of the loss comes from unresolved V genes, and the rest has no known cause. V and J calls plus clone size are reproduced from that table; the DNA served to infer D and trimming. The sample yields 2,500 to 3,000 clones; 75% to 90% were counted once. About 4.6% of the sample belongs to the ten largest clones.

The CDR3 measures 12 amino acids from cysteine to phenylalanine. Only the CDR3 portion is preserved as DNA: 36 bases, with reading frame beginning at the first base. V loses 9 bases, J loses 3 bases, and the germline ends lie 9 bases apart. The germline V gene sets CDR1 to MNHEY and CDR2 to SVGAGI. Study-wide conclusions, independent of this receptor: All specimens were formalin-fixed paraffin-embedded tissue, which is known to introduce sequencing artifacts. Tumors had lower T-cell density, richness and clonality than adjacent lung tissue, but the difference in density was not significant. A small sample size, resulting from surgical resection being uncommon in small-cell lung cancer, limited the study, and the findings need validation.

Worth noting for this clone: Its specific antigen is unknown. Base qualities are not provided; no much larger clone lies one nucleotide away.

Donors were patients with limited-stage small-cell lung cancer who underwent surgical resection in Hangzhou, China, between about 2008 and 2020. Every donor underwent upfront surgery with no preoperative chemotherapy or radiotherapy, and no donor received immunotherapy either before or after surgery. Each of the roughly 20 patients in the sequenced cohort was a smoker or a heavy second-hand smoker. Adjacent normal lung was taken at least 2 cm away from the tumor margin, and two pathologists confirmed by morphology that the adjacent normal lung was free of malignant cells. The study used multi-region TCR-beta sequencing of resected limited-stage small-cell lung cancers together with tumor-adjacent lung tissue to characterize T cell repertoire heterogeneity. The AllPrep DNA/RNA FFPE Kit (Qiagen) was used to extract genomic DNA from FFPE tissue.

This sequence uses TRBV6-5 and TRBJ2-1, with no reliable assignment of the D segment. The receptor comes from a man aged 35 to 55 with small cell lung cancer. Source material: normal tissue next to the tumor. The nucleotide sequence reads TGTGCCAGTTCCGGTCGCTACAATGAGCAGTTCTTC. It codes for CASSGRYNEQFF.